Listed below are T cell receptor beta chains from one sample, sequenced in a study of OX40 agonist ivuxolimab in advanced cancers. Profiling relied on immunoSEQ multiplex PCR, and the TCRdb table lists in-frame clones only, not all of them. The sample includes approximately 75,000 clones, 75% to 85% of them seen just once. Sequencing used CD4+ or CD8+ T cells sorted from blood, obtained in a trial of the OX40 agonist ivuxolimab. The receptors were gathered from an adult with an advanced solid tumor such as melanoma, head and neck, liver or kidney cancer. The CDR3 runs from the conserved cysteine through the conserved F or W. The order of the fields is J gene, V gene, clone size, D gene, CDR3 protein, CDR3 DNA. The D gene is left open where the match is weak. Clone size is not always given. Where it is, it says once, few, many or a class for expanded clones.

J: TRBJ1-5
V: TRBV30
size: few
D: NA
CDR3: CAWSKGQGGQPQHF
DNA: TGTGCCTGGAGTAAAGGCCAGGGAGGGCAGCCCCAGCATTTT

J: TRBJ2-6
V: TRBV7-2
size: NA
D: NA
CDR3: CASSLEASLPSGANVLTF
DNA: TGTGCCAGCAGCTTAGAGGCCAGCCTACCCTCTGGGGCCAACGTCCTGACTTTC

J: TRBJ1-4
V: TRBV29-1
size: NA
D: NA
CDR3: CSATGGTNEKLFF
DNA: TGCAGCGCCACCGGGGGTACTAATGAAAAACTGTTTTTT

J: TRBJ2-5
V: TRBV5-4
size: NA
D: TRBD2
CDR3: CASSRSTGGETQYF
DNA: TGTGCCAGCAGCCGATCTACCGGGGGGGAGACCCAGTACTTC

J: TRBJ1-3
V: TRBV18
size: NA
D: NA
CDR3: CASSPDPRGNTIYF
DNA: TGTGCCAGCTCACCAGATCCTCGAGGAAACACCATATATTTT

J: TRBJ2-5
V: TRBV7-2
size: few
D: TRBD2
CDR3: CASSPFAGGGKETQYF
DNA: TGTGCCAGCAGCCCCTTCGCGGGAGGGGGGAAAGAGACCCAGTACTTC

J: TRBJ2-7
V: TRBV7-2
size: NA
D: TRBD1
CDR3: CASSLARDRGNEQYF
DNA: TGTGCCAGCAGCTTAGCGCGCGACAGGGGTAACGAGCAGTACTTC

J: TRBJ2-3
V: TRBV6-1
size: few
D: NA
CDR3: CASSEGWGLTDTQYF
DNA: TGTGCCAGCAGTGAAGGGTGGGGGCTCACAGATACGCAGTATTTT

J: TRBJ2-5
V: TRBV7-3
size: NA
D: NA
CDR3: CASSPVGGLQETQYF
DNA: TGTGCCAGCAGCCCCGTAGGGGGACTCCAAGAGACCCAGTACTTC

J: TRBJ1-1
V: TRBV12-1
size: few
D: NA
CDR3: CASSFDKAFF
DNA: TGTGCCAGCAGCTTTGACAAAGCTTTCTTT

J: TRBJ2-3
V: TRBV9
size: once
D: NA
CDR3: CASSAGTIITDTQYF
DNA: TGTGCCAGCAGCGCCGGGACCATAATCACAGATACGCAGTATTTT

J: TRBJ2-4
V: TRBV13
size: NA
D: NA
CDR3: CASSLGREQVLAKNIQYF
DNA: TGTGCCAGCAGCTTAGGCCGGGAACAGGTTCTAGCCAAAAACATTCAGTACTTC

J: TRBJ1-1
V: TRBV6-5
size: NA
D: NA
CDR3: CASRPDLWNTEAFF
DNA: TGTGCCAGCAGGCCGGACCTGTGGAACACTGAAGCTTTCTTT

J: TRBJ2-7
V: TRBV2
size: NA
D: TRBD1
CDR3: CASTTGPYEQYF
DNA: TGTGCCAGCACGACAGGGCCCTACGAGCAGTACTTC

J: TRBJ2-5
V: TRBV29-1
size: NA
D: NA
CDR3: CSVEGRRDGGYQETQYF
DNA: TGCAGCGTTGAAGGGCGTCGGGACGGGGGCTACCAAGAGACCCAGTACTTC

J: TRBJ2-7
V: TRBV5-6
size: NA
D: NA
CDR3: CASSPVMSGRHHEQYF
DNA: TGTGCCAGCAGTCCCGTTATGAGCGGAAGGCACCACGAGCAGTACTTC